The TCR beta chain described here comes from a study of regulatory T cells in long-lasting Graves disease. This CDR3 has 14 residues. Germline V CDR1 and CDR2: GTSNPN, SVGIG (reference sequence). J was trimmed by 3 bases and V by 6 bases; bases with no gene match: 7. In its sample, this clonotype was seen a few times. Time point indicated: newly diagnosed GD, antithyroid drugs for less than 3 months. PBMC RNA served as the TCR library source. Construction of TCR beta libraries relied on iRepertoire HTBI primers and on Arm-PCR targeting CDR3 regions. Via MiXCR, TCRdb re-called the multiplex PCR reads, giving one row per CDR3 protein. The sample includes 400,000 to 500,000 distinct CDR3 sequences, over 15% of them seen just once. The same specimen was also included in a second study, on T cells in Graves' hyperthyroidism and ophthalmopathy.

The chain carries TRBV30 and TRBJ2-1; 8 bases match TRBD2. This receptor was identified in a woman younger than 30 with Graves disease. This sample comprised peripheral blood mononuclear cells (PBMCs), obtained at new diagnosis, from a patient treated with antithyroid drugs. The chain's CDR3 is CACYVAGNYNEQFF. CDR3 in DNA: TGTGCCTGTTACGTAGCGGGAAACTACAATGAGCAGTTCTTC.